One and the same sample provided the 11 T cell receptor beta chains below, sequenced in a study of CD8 T cells in ankylosing spondylitis (dated by TCRdb to about 2017). Study-level results and caveats: A TCR beta motif made up of 7 to 9 highly homologous amino acid variants appeared to be characteristic of blood from ankylosing spondylitis patients.

Library creation used 5' RACE. The data were produced on an Illumina HiSeq 2500. Clones were called with MiXCR by TCRdb after fastp trimmed the public reads at Q25, and only in-frame beta chains were retained. Every CDR3 protein is listed once, alongside the most common genes and DNA of its rows. The sample includes more than 250,000 distinct CDR3 sequences, with 7.5% to 9% observed a single time. Together, the top ten hold approximately 14% of the sample. No antigen is known for these receptors. The sample consisted of blood, either unsorted or a sorted T cell fraction (not recorded which). All receptors derive from a male donor with ankylosing spondylitis.

The rearrangement joins TRBV20-1 to TRBJ2-7; no firm D call. Germline V CDR1 and CDR2: DFQATT, SNEGSKA (reference sequence). V was shortened by 4 bases and J by 3 bases, with 10 bases between the two germline ends. The CDR3 length is 12 residues. The CDR3 loop is CSANKDDYEQYF. Here the CDR3 DNA reads TGCAGTGCTAATAAGGACGACTACGAGCAGTACTTC.

This clonotype was recorded a few times. The chain links TRBV29-1 to TRBJ2-5; a weak D match, TRBD2 (5 bases). The length of the CDR3 is 12 residues. Trimming removed 4 bases at V and 2 bases at J, with 8 bases between. The germline CDR1 and CDR2 sequences are SQVTM and ANQGSEA. CDR3 coding DNA: TGCAGCGTTGGAGGGCGGCAAGAGACCCAGTACTTC. It specifies CSVGGRQETQYF.

The sample holds a few counts of this clonotype. The J gene is TRBJ2-7, the V gene TRBV20-1; the D is unclear. This CDR3 spans 14 amino acids. V shed 0 bases and J shed 3 bases, with 12 bases lying between them. Germline V CDR1 and CDR2: DFQATT, SNEGSKA (reference sequence). The CDR3 spells CSARDWQLHYEQYF. DNA of the CDR3: TGCAGTGCTAGAGATTGGCAGCTACACTACGAGCAGTACTTC.

This clonotype has ten or more counts. The chain links TRBV6-1 to TRBJ1-3; D unresolved. Trimming cost V 5 bases and J 0 bases, with 11 bases left between them. Per the germline V gene, CDR1 is MNHNS and CDR2 is SASEGT. The CDR3 loop spans 15 amino acids. The CDR3 protein is CASSIRHPSGNTIYF. CDR3 nucleotides: TGTGCCAGCAGTATCCGACACCCCTCTGGAAACACCATATATTTT.

This clonotype showed up just a few times. The chain uses TRBV5-1 and TRBJ2-7, with D maybe TRBD1 (6 bases). The V gene's germline CDR1 is SGHRS and CDR2 YFSETQ. V was shortened by 3 bases and J by 1 base, with 20 bases between the two germline ends. The CDR3 runs 17 residues. The CDR3, as DNA: TGCGCCAGCAGCTGGGCGACAGGATCGGGTGTATCCTACGAGCAGTACTTC. It encodes CASSWATGSGVSYEQYF. Combining the CDR3 with reference TRBV5-1 and TRBJ2-7 gives the whole variable domain KAGVTQTPRYLIKTRGQQVTLSCSPISGHRSVSWYQQTPGQGLQFLFEYFSETQRNKGNFPGRFSGRQFSNSRSEMNVSTLELGDSALYLCASSWATGSGVSYEQYFGPGTRLTVT.

The chain has TRBV29-1 and TRBJ2-1; possibly TRBD1 for D (6 bases). Looked up from germline, CDR1 is SQVTM and CDR2 is ANQGSEA. V lost 6 bases and J lost 8, with 26 bases in between. CDR3 size: 16 residues. CDR3 DNA sequence: TGCAGCGTAGAATACCCTAACAGGGTAGGCATCGATGAGCAGTTCTTC. This sequence encodes CSVEYPNRVGIDEQFF.

This clonotype was counted ten times or more. CDR3 sequence (DNA): TGTGCCAGCAGCCAGGGATACTACGAGCAGTACTTC. Residues: CASSQGYYEQYF. This sequence joins TRBV3-1 and TRBJ2-7; D ambiguous. The CDR3 runs 12 residues. V lost 3 bases and J lost 3, with 6 bases in between. Germline V lookup: CDR1 LGHDT, CDR2 YNNKEL (reference sequence).

This clonotype was seen a few times. The gene calls are TRBV7-9 and TRBJ2-5, with D possibly matching TRBD2 (5 bases). From germline, CDR1 is SEHNR and CDR2 FQNEAQ (reference sequence). Deletions cut 4 bases from V and 5 bases from J, with 14 bases between. This CDR3 has 14 residues. As DNA, the CDR3 is TGTGCCAGCAGCTCCCCACGGGATTTGGAGACCCAGTACTTC. It encodes CASSSPRDLETQYF. The variable domain in full, with the rest retrieved from reference TRBV7-9 and TRBJ2-5, is DTGVSQNPRHKITKRGQNVTFRCDPISEHNRLYWYRQTLGQGPEFLTYFQNEAQLEKSRLLSDRFSAERPKGSFSTLEIQRTEQGDSAMYLCASSSPRDLETQYFGPGTRLLVL.

This clonotype was picked up a small number of times. The genes are TRBV11-2 and TRBJ2-1; D unresolved. Trimming took off 4 bases at V and 5 bases at J, with 12 bases between the two ends. Germline assignment: CDR1 SGHAT and CDR2 FQNNGV. This CDR3 has 14 amino acids. The CDR3 DNA follows: TGTGCCAGCAGCTCCGTAGACTTGAACAATGAGCAGTTCTTC. Its translation is CASSSVDLNNEQFF. Variable domain in full (rest from reference TRBV11-2 and TRBJ2-1): EAGVAQSPRYKIIEKRQSVAFWCNPISGHATLYWYQQILGQGPKLLIQFQNNGVVDDSQLPKDRFSAERLKGVDSTLKIQPAKLEDSAVYLCASSSVDLNNEQFFGPGTRLTVL.

The V call is TRBV3-1, the J call TRBJ2-3; 8 bases align to TRBD2. Losses at the gene ends were 0 bases for V and 2 bases for J; bases not matched to a gene: 4. CDR1 is LGHDT and CDR2 is YNNKEL in the germline V gene (reference sequence). The CDR3 sequence is 16 residues long. CDR3 amino acids: CASSQDIAGITDTQYF. The CDR3 nucleotides are TGTGCCAGCAGCCAAGATATAGCGGGGATCACAGATACGCAGTATTTT.

The V gene is TRBV4-1, the J gene TRBJ1-1, with D perhaps TRBD1 (5 bases). V was trimmed by 0 bases and J by 1 base, leaving 15 bases between them. The CDR3 has 17 residues. Germline values: CDR1 MGHRA, CDR2 YSYEKL. The chain's CDR3 is CASSQDLYGATNTEAFF. The CDR3 DNA reads as TGCGCCAGCAGCCAAGATCTCTACGGGGCCACGAACACTGAAGCTTTCTTT.